This TCR beta chain was documented in a study of identical twins. Study-wide findings and caveats: The authors noted that invariant MAIT and iNKT cells could partly confound zero-insertion analyses.

Each CDR3 protein is one row after TCRdb ran MiXCR on the 5' RACE reads. The sample has 690,000 or so distinct CDR3 sequences; roughly 8% are singletons. Concerning this clonotype: What it recognizes is unknown.

The germline gives CDR1 MNHEY, CDR2 SVGAGI. CDR3 length: 15 amino acids. V lost 2 bases and J lost 3, with 13 bases in between. These data also formed part of another study, on yellow fever vaccine responses in identical twins.

The material sequenced was PBMCs. The source is a young woman in good health. The V gene is TRBV6-5, the J gene TRBJ2-5, with D perhaps being TRBD1 or TRBD2 (5 bases each). For the CDR3, the DNA is TGTGCCAGCAGTTACACAATGGGGGTGGAAGAGACCCAGTACTTC. Protein: CASSYTMGVEETQYF.